Listed below are T cell receptor beta chains from one sample, sequenced in a study of tumor T cells in aggressive B-cell lymphoma. Profiled with immunoSEQ multiplex PCR; TCRdb holds only in-frame clones, not every one. In the table there are roughly 5,200 clones, roughly 93% of which are singletons. Sample: tumor tissue. All receptors come from an adult with diffuse large B cell lymphoma. The CDR3 runs from the conserved cysteine through the conserved F or W. A D gene is named only where the DNA matches it firmly. Some rows have no size entry. The others give once, few or many, or a class for an expanded clone.

clone_size: once
j_call: TRBJ1-4
v_call: TRBV4-3
d_call: NA
cdr3_aa: CASSHSRQVLNEKLFF
cdr3_nt: TGCGCCAGCAGCCATTCCCGACAGGTGCTAAATGAAAAACTGTTTTTT

clone_size: NA
j_call: TRBJ1-1
v_call: TRBV19
d_call: NA
cdr3_aa: CASSILTGSTEAFF
cdr3_nt: TGTGCCAGTAGTATCCTAACGGGGAGCACTGAAGCTTTCTTT

clone_size: NA
j_call: TRBJ2-7
v_call: TRBV12-5
d_call: NA
cdr3_aa: CASGLVQGAGDEQYF
cdr3_nt: TGTGCTAGTGGTTTGGTACAAGGTGCAGGGGACGAGCAGTACTTC

clone_size: NA
j_call: TRBJ2-1
v_call: TRBV20-1
d_call: TRBD1
cdr3_aa: CRASGGDEQFF
cdr3_nt: TGCAGGGCCTCAGGGGGCGATGAGCAGTTCTTC

clone_size: NA
j_call: TRBJ2-7
v_call: TRBV19
d_call: TRBD1
cdr3_aa: CASSSDRGRFLSYEQYF
cdr3_nt: TGTGCCAGTAGTTCGGACAGGGGGCGATTCCTCTCCTACGAGCAGTACTTC

clone_size: NA
j_call: TRBJ1-2
v_call: TRBV23-1
d_call: NA
cdr3_aa: CASSHGLSYGYTF
cdr3_nt: TGCGCCAGCAGTCATGGACTGTCATATGGCTACACCTTC

clone_size: NA
j_call: TRBJ2-7
v_call: TRBV18
d_call: TRBD1
cdr3_aa: CASSPQDRDSEQYF
cdr3_nt: TGTGCCAGCTCACCCCAAGACAGGGATTCCGAGCAGTACTTC

clone_size: NA
j_call: TRBJ2-2
v_call: TRBV2
d_call: NA
cdr3_aa: CASSEALRGRNTGELFF
cdr3_nt: TGTGCCAGCAGTGAAGCTCTCAGGGGCCGAAACACCGGGGAGCTGTTTTTT

clone_size: NA
j_call: TRBJ1-2
v_call: TRBV6-1
d_call: TRBD1
cdr3_aa: CASLLNRGQGYSYTF
cdr3_nt: TGTGCCAGCCTACTGAACCGGGGACAGGGGTATAGCTACACCTTC

clone_size: NA
j_call: TRBJ1-3
v_call: TRBV7-2
d_call: NA
cdr3_aa: CASSFTGKWNTIYF
cdr3_nt: TGTGCCAGCAGCTTTACAGGGAAATGGAACACCATATATTTT

clone_size: NA
j_call: TRBJ1-1
v_call: TRBV7-2
d_call: NA
cdr3_aa: CASSDRRGGVTEAFF
cdr3_nt: TGTGCCAGCAGCGACCGGAGGGGTGGGGTCACTGAAGCTTTCTTT

clone_size: NA
j_call: TRBJ1-5
v_call: TRBV18
d_call: NA
cdr3_aa: CASSKAGALNQPQHF
cdr3_nt: TGTGCCAGCTCCAAGGCAGGGGCCCTCAATCAGCCCCAGCATTTT

clone_size: NA
j_call: TRBJ1-1
v_call: TRBV28
d_call: NA
cdr3_aa: CASSLIGGGGAFF
cdr3_nt: TGTGCCAGCAGTTTGATAGGGGGTGGTGGTGCTTTCTTT

clone_size: once
j_call: TRBJ2-2
v_call: TRBV7-3
d_call: NA
cdr3_aa: CASSFVGGLAGELFF
cdr3_nt: TGTGCCAGCAGCTTCGTCGGGGGACTGGCCGGGGAGCTGTTTTTT

clone_size: NA
j_call: TRBJ2-7
v_call: TRBV15
d_call: NA
cdr3_aa: CATSGGQLSPYEQYF
cdr3_nt: TGTGCCACCAGCGGAGGACAGCTTTCCCCCTACGAGCAGTACTTC

clone_size: NA
j_call: TRBJ2-1
v_call: TRBV5-6
d_call: NA
cdr3_aa: CASSSLFGSSYNEQFF
cdr3_nt: TGTGCCAGCAGCTCTCTTTTCGGGAGCTCCTACAATGAGCAGTTCTTC

clone_size: once
j_call: TRBJ2-1
v_call: TRBV6-1
d_call: NA
cdr3_aa: CASSELASFEQFF
cdr3_nt: TGTGCCAGCAGTGAATTGGCTAGCTTTGAGCAGTTCTTC

clone_size: NA
j_call: TRBJ2-1
v_call: TRBV11-2
d_call: TRBD2
cdr3_aa: CASSLGSGGEQFF
cdr3_nt: TGTGCCAGCAGCTTGGGGAGCGGGGGTGAGCAGTTCTTC

clone_size: NA
j_call: TRBJ2-1
v_call: TRBV18
d_call: NA
cdr3_aa: CASCPTGGGDEQFF
cdr3_nt: TGTGCCAGCTGCCCAACAGGAGGGGGGGATGAGCAGTTCTTC

clone_size: NA
j_call: TRBJ2-7
v_call: TRBV7-6
d_call: TRBD2
cdr3_aa: CASSFPPLLSGGGPYEQYF
cdr3_nt: TGTGCCAGCAGCTTTCCGCCTCTTCTTAGCGGGGGGGGGCCCTACGAGCAGTACTTC

clone_size: NA
j_call: TRBJ2-7
v_call: TRBV11-2
d_call: TRBD1
cdr3_aa: CASSLYGTGTYEQYF
cdr3_nt: TGTGCCAGCAGCTTATATGGGACAGGTACCTACGAGCAGTACTTC

clone_size: NA
j_call: TRBJ2-7
v_call: TRBV27
d_call: NA
cdr3_aa: CASGFWTPQTYEQYF
cdr3_nt: TGTGCCAGCGGCTTTTGGACTCCCCAAACCTACGAGCAGTACTTC

clone_size: few
j_call: TRBJ2-6
v_call: TRBV5-4
d_call: TRBD2
cdr3_aa: CASSLPTVLAGPSGANVLTF
cdr3_nt: TGTGCCAGCAGCCTCCCGACCGTCCTAGCGGGGCCCTCTGGGGCCAACGTCCTGACTTTC

clone_size: once
j_call: TRBJ2-3
v_call: TRBV5-1
d_call: NA
cdr3_aa: CASSLGRGDTQYF
cdr3_nt: TGCGCCAGCAGCTTGGGACGGGGAGATACGCAGTATTTT

clone_size: NA
j_call: TRBJ1-5
v_call: TRBV28
d_call: TRBD1
cdr3_aa: CASDRVVEINQPQHF
cdr3_nt: TGTGCCAGCGACAGGGTCGTGGAGATCAATCAGCCCCAGCATTTT

clone_size: NA
j_call: TRBJ2-1
v_call: TRBV4-3
d_call: TRBD2
cdr3_aa: CASSRQLAGVYNEQFF
cdr3_nt: TGCGCCAGCAGCCGCCAACTAGCGGGAGTTTACAATGAGCAGTTCTTC

clone_size: NA
j_call: TRBJ2-7
v_call: TRBV27
d_call: NA
cdr3_aa: CASRAASWPEQYF
cdr3_nt: TGTGCCAGCAGAGCTGCTAGCTGGCCCGAGCAGTACTTC

clone_size: once
j_call: TRBJ2-2
v_call: TRBV4-3
d_call: NA
cdr3_aa: CASSQDWAVEGGELFF
cdr3_nt: TGCGCCAGCAGCCAAGATTGGGCAGTTGAGGGCGGGGAGCTGTTTTTT

clone_size: NA
j_call: TRBJ2-7
v_call: TRBV27
d_call: NA
cdr3_aa: CASSSTYEQYF
cdr3_nt: TGTGCCAGCAGTTCCACCTACGAGCAGTACTTC

clone_size: NA
j_call: TRBJ2-1
v_call: TRBV9
d_call: NA
cdr3_aa: CASSVERVLDEQFF
cdr3_nt: TGTGCCAGCAGCGTAGAAAGAGTTCTAGATGAGCAGTTCTTC

clone_size: NA
j_call: TRBJ2-7
v_call: TRBV4-2
d_call: TRBD2
cdr3_aa: CASSQDLGLADSYEQYF
cdr3_nt: TGTGCCAGCAGCCAAGATCTAGGGCTAGCGGATTCCTACGAGCAGTACTTC

clone_size: NA
j_call: TRBJ2-2
v_call: TRBV7-3
d_call: NA
cdr3_aa: CASGTSHAFRTGELFF
cdr3_nt: TGTGCCAGCGGTACGTCGCACGCATTCAGGACCGGGGAGCTGTTTTTT

clone_size: few
j_call: TRBJ1-6
v_call: TRBV9
d_call: NA
cdr3_aa: CASSVKVRSPLHF
cdr3_nt: TGTGCCAGCAGCGTAAAAGTCAGGTCACCCCTCCACTTT

clone_size: NA
j_call: TRBJ1-1
v_call: TRBV18
d_call: NA
cdr3_aa: CASSPGPGAGLLNTEAFF
cdr3_nt: TGTGCCAGCTCACCAGGTCCAGGGGCAGGGTTACTGAACACTGAAGCTTTCTTT

clone_size: NA
j_call: TRBJ2-5
v_call: TRBV7-2
d_call: TRBD2
cdr3_aa: CASSSRTSGRETQYF
cdr3_nt: TGTGCCAGCAGCTCGAGGACTAGCGGGAGGGAGACCCAGTACTTC

clone_size: NA
j_call: TRBJ2-1
v_call: TRBV7-8
d_call: NA
cdr3_aa: CASSLSSLRGYPHNEQFF
cdr3_nt: TGTGCCAGCAGCTTGAGTTCCCTCAGGGGATACCCACACAATGAGCAGTTCTTC

clone_size: NA
j_call: TRBJ2-7
v_call: TRBV6-6
d_call: NA
cdr3_aa: CATSVGGKQYF
cdr3_nt: TGTGCCACTAGTGTCGGGGGTAAGCAGTACTTC

clone_size: NA
j_call: TRBJ2-7
v_call: TRBV28
d_call: TRBD2
cdr3_aa: CASSLLLGGWREGREQYF
cdr3_nt: TGTGCCAGCAGTTTATTACTGGGGGGTTGGCGGGAGGGCCGCGAGCAGTACTTC

clone_size: NA
j_call: TRBJ2-2
v_call: TRBV4-1
d_call: TRBD1
cdr3_aa: CASQRDRNTGELFF
cdr3_nt: TGCGCCAGCCAGAGGGACAGGAACACCGGGGAGCTGTTTTTT

clone_size: NA
j_call: TRBJ1-2
v_call: TRBV27
d_call: NA
cdr3_aa: CASSFQGLEGPLLYGYTF
cdr3_nt: TGTGCCAGCAGTTTTCAGGGTTTGGAGGGACCGCTCCTATATGGCTACACCTTC

clone_size: NA
j_call: TRBJ2-6
v_call: TRBV5-1
d_call: NA
cdr3_aa: CASSLTGSSGANVLTF
cdr3_nt: TGCGCCAGCAGCTTAACAGGGAGCTCTGGGGCCAACGTCCTGACTTTC

clone_size: NA
j_call: TRBJ2-1
v_call: TRBV25-1
d_call: TRBD2
cdr3_aa: CASSVPRGSGGGNEQFF
cdr3_nt: TGTGCCAGCAGTGTCCCCCGGGGAAGCGGGGGGGGAAATGAGCAGTTCTTC

clone_size: NA
j_call: TRBJ2-1
v_call: TRBV4-3
d_call: TRBD2
cdr3_aa: CASSPAKWGLANNEQFF
cdr3_nt: TGCGCCAGCAGCCCAGCGAAGTGGGGACTAGCGAACAATGAGCAGTTCTTC

clone_size: NA
j_call: TRBJ1-1
v_call: TRBV30
d_call: NA
cdr3_aa: CAWSYGVGTEAFF
cdr3_nt: TGTGCCTGGAGTTACGGGGTTGGCACTGAAGCTTTCTTT

clone_size: NA
j_call: TRBJ2-2
v_call: TRBV7-3
d_call: TRBD2
cdr3_aa: CASSVGLAQGGELFF
cdr3_nt: TGTGCCAGCAGCGTAGGACTAGCTCAGGGCGGGGAGCTGTTTTTT

clone_size: NA
j_call: TRBJ2-4
v_call: TRBV7-9
d_call: TRBD1
cdr3_aa: CASDPGQVDKNIQYF
cdr3_nt: TGTGCCAGCGACCCTGGACAGGTAGACAAAAACATTCAGTACTTC

clone_size: NA
j_call: TRBJ2-5
v_call: TRBV27
d_call: NA
cdr3_aa: CASGLPGQSQETQYF
cdr3_nt: TGTGCCAGCGGACTACCGGGACAGAGCCAAGAGACCCAGTACTTC

clone_size: NA
j_call: TRBJ1-5
v_call: TRBV28
d_call: NA
cdr3_aa: CASSPARDNQPQHF
cdr3_nt: TGTGCCAGCAGCCCGGCCAGGGATAATCAGCCCCAGCATTTT